This T cell receptor beta chain emerged from a study of CXCR3-negative and CXCR3-positive naive CD8 T cells. General study points: Whereas both naive subsets had comparably high diversity, memory CD8+ cells had much lower diversity. CXCR3 expression dropped partially after cryopreservation, and most assays relied on fresh PBMCs. Similar TRBV-TRBJ usage characterized naive CXCR3-negative and CXCR3-positive cells; memory cells differed.

CDR3 length equals 16 residues. Germline assignment: CDR1 SGDLS and CDR2 YYNGEE. Of note for this clonotype: Its target is not known.

With UMI labels, 5' RACE was used to prepare the TRB cDNA libraries. From its re-call of the 5' RACE reads, TCRdb lists each CDR3 protein once, without DNA. The specimen's table records roughly 48,000 distinct CDR3 sequences. Researchers sorted some 300,000 cells of each CD8+ T cell subset in triplicate. The receptor's source is a human donor in good health. Some clones in this sample may be carry-over from other donors' samples. The chain recombines TRBV9 with TRBJ2-1; TCRdb reports TRBD1, a call that lacks DNA to check it against. The source material was memory CD8+ T cells from blood. CDR3 sequence: CASSVVPTGLYNEQFF.